Listed below are T cell receptor beta chains from one sample, sequenced in a study of T cell responses to AZD1222 COVID-19 vaccine. The protocol was immunoSEQ multiplex PCR, while the TCRdb copy is restricted to in-frame clones and leaves out a portion. Counted here are tens of thousands of clones, approximately 90% occurring once; the ten biggest clones make up around 4.9%. The source material was peripheral blood, sampled on day 0 of AZD1222 vaccination. The receptor set was obtained from an adult in good health. Each CDR3 is given with its conserved first and last residue. Fields, in order: J gene, V gene, clone size, D gene, CDR3 protein, CDR3 DNA. The D gene is left open where the match is weak. Size tells how often a clone was seen (once, few, many) or the class of an expanded clone, and some rows leave it out.

>TRBJ1-4|TRBV15|.|.
CATSRDANEKLFF
TGTGCCACCAGCAGGGATGCTAATGAAAAACTGTTTTTT
>TRBJ1-2|TRBV7-2|.|.
CASSLMQGGYTF
TGTGCCAGCAGCTTGATGCAGGGTGGCTACACCTTC
>TRBJ1-2|TRBV6-1|.|.
CASSEVSVNYGYTF
TGTGCCAGCAGTGAAGTTTCGGTGAACTATGGCTACACCTTC
>TRBJ2-1|TRBV24-1|.|TRBD2
CATRRASGFTYNEQFF
TGTGCCACCAGGAGGGCTAGCGGGTTTACCTACAATGAGCAGTTCTTC
>TRBJ1-6|TRBV5-1|.|.
CASSPQGKDNSPLHF
TGCGCCAGCAGCCCGCAGGGGAAGGATAATTCACCCCTCCACTTT
>TRBJ2-2|TRBV7-9|.|.
CASSLVGANTGELFF
TGTGCCAGCAGCTTAGTAGGGGCGAACACCGGGGAGCTGTTTTTT
>TRBJ2-3|TRBV3-1/TRBV3-2|.|.
CASSHQGVTQYF
TGTGCCAGCAGCCACCAGGGTGTTACGCAGTATTTT
>TRBJ1-1|TRBV4-2|.|.
CASSQGFQGNTEAFF
TGTGCCAGCAGCCAAGGGTTTCAGGGGAACACTGAAGCTTTCTTT
>TRBJ2-3|TRBV3-1/TRBV3-2|.|.
CASNWAGSTDTQYF
TGTGCCAGCAATTGGGCAGGGAGCACAGATACGCAGTATTTT
>TRBJ1-1|TRBV5-1|.|TRBD1
CASSKDRGRVPEAFF
TGCGCCAGCAGCAAGGACAGGGGGCGCGTACCTGAAGCTTTCTTT
>TRBJ1-6|TRBV7-9|.|.
CASSLGRGSPLHF
TGTGCCAGCAGCTTAGGGAGGGGTTCACCCCTCCACTTT
>TRBJ2-7|TRBV5-5|.|.
CASSLVLTIYEQYF
TGTGCCAGCAGCTTGGTGCTGACTATCTACGAGCAGTACTTC
>TRBJ1-3|TRBV2|.|.
CASSETGNTIYF
TGTGCCAGCAGTGAAACCGGAAACACCATATATTTT
>TRBJ1-4|TRBV5-1|few|TRBD1
CASSSSGGRGEKLFF
TGCGCCAGCAGCTCGTCAGGGGGCAGGGGAGAAAAACTGTTTTTT
>TRBJ1-2|TRBV3-1/TRBV3-2|.|.
CASSQVAAGYTF
TGTGCCAGCAGCCAGGTAGCGGCTGGCTACACCTTC
>TRBJ1-1|TRBV5-1|once|.
CASSTTGNTEAFF
TGCGCCAGCAGCACGACGGGGAACACTGAAGCTTTCTTT
>TRBJ2-7|TRBV7-9|few|.
CASSSQTRGGYEQYF
TGTGCCAGCAGCAGTCAGACCCGCGGAGGGTACGAGCAGTACTTC
>TRBJ1-2|TRBV6-5|.|TRBD1
CASSRYGTVYGYTF
TGTGCCAGCAGTAGATACGGGACAGTCTATGGCTACACCTTC
>TRBJ2-7|TRBV2|once|TRBD1
CASRMGQPPYEQYF
TGTGCCAGCCGCATGGGACAGCCTCCCTACGAGCAGTACTTC
>TRBJ1-1|TRBV6-4|.|TRBD1
CASSADHRGEAFF
TGTGCCAGCAGTGCGGACCACAGGGGCGAAGCTTTCTTT
>TRBJ2-2|TRBV7-9|.|.
CASSSTGELFF
TGTGCCAGCAGCTCTACCGGGGAGCTGTTTTTT
>TRBJ1-3|TRBV7-6|.|.
CASSPPAGRSGNTIYF
TGTGCCAGCAGCCCCCCGGCAGGACGCTCTGGAAACACCATATATTTT
>TRBJ1-6|TRBV15|.|.
CATSRGELYNSPLHF
TGTGCCACCAGCAGAGGGGAGCTCTATAATTCACCCCTCCACTTT
>TRBJ2-7|TRBV18|.|TRBD1
CASSPSGQPYEQYF
TGTGCCAGCTCACCGTCGGGACAGCCATACGAGCAGTACTTC
>TRBJ1-5|TRBV7-9|.|TRBD1
CASCRGVHRNQPQHF
TGTGCCAGCTGCAGGGGGGTGCATAGGAATCAGCCCCAGCATTTT
>TRBJ1-5|TRBV28|.|.
CASSRRQHSNQPQHF
TGTGCCAGCAGCCGCCGGCAGCATAGCAATCAGCCCCAGCATTTT
>TRBJ1-1|TRBV6-1|.|.
CASSEAHTDGEAFF
TGTGCCAGCAGTGAAGCGCACACGGACGGTGAAGCTTTCTTT
>TRBJ1-2|TRBV6-6|.|.
CASSAGVGYGYTF
TGTGCCAGCAGTGCAGGGGTGGGCTATGGCTACACCTTC
>TRBJ1-5|TRBV3-1/TRBV3-2|.|.
CASSQARAQPQHF
TGTGCCAGCAGCCAAGCAAGGGCCCAGCCCCAGCATTTT
>TRBJ1-4|TRBV6-5|few|.
CASAQGRHEKLFF
TGTGCCAGCGCCCAGGGACGACATGAAAAACTGTTTTTT
>TRBJ2-5|TRBV6-5|.|.
CASSSGQRETQYF
TGTGCCAGCAGTTCGGGGCAACGGGAGACCCAGTACTTC
>TRBJ2-3|TRBV5-1|.|.
CASSAGGEGAYTQYF
TGCGCCAGCAGCGCAGGCGGGGAAGGCGCGTATACGCAGTATTTT
>TRBJ2-1|TRBV14|.|.
CASSPNPRTALIYNEQFF
TGTGCCAGCAGCCCAAACCCGCGGACAGCCTTAATCTACAATGAGCAGTTCTTC
>TRBJ1-5|TRBV19|once|.
CASSRWGGMDNQPQHF
TGTGCCAGTAGTAGGTGGGGGGGGATGGACAATCAGCCCCAGCATTTT
>TRBJ2-2|TRBV21-1|once|.
CASSKGVAGEGELFF
TGTGCCAGCAGCAAAGGTGTAGCGGGGGAGGGGGAGCTGTTTTTT
>TRBJ2-1|TRBV19|.|TRBD2
CASKDSGGNNEQFF
TGTGCCAGTAAGGATAGCGGGGGCAACAATGAGCAGTTCTTC
>TRBJ1-2|TRBV3-1/TRBV3-2|.|TRBD1
CASSQVTQGNYGYTF
TGTGCCAGCAGCCAAGTTACACAGGGGAACTATGGCTACACCTTC
>TRBJ1-1|TRBV3-1/TRBV3-2|.|.
CASSQGMNTEAFF
TGTGCCAGCAGCCAAGGGATGAACACTGAAGCTTTCTTT
>TRBJ1-2|TRBV4-1|once|TRBD1
CASSQVPGQGQYGYTF
TGCGCCAGCAGCCAAGTCCCGGGACAGGGCCAGTATGGCTACACCTTC
>TRBJ2-2|TRBV30|.|TRBD2
CAWSLGGGGIRELFF
TGTGCCTGGAGTCTGGGGGGGGGTGGTATCCGGGAGCTGTTTTTT
>TRBJ2-2|TRBV7-9|.|.
CASSLALGPGELFF
TGTGCCAGCAGCTTAGCTCTGGGTCCCGGGGAGCTGTTTTTT
>TRBJ2-5|TRBV2|.|TRBD2
CASSERIAGGRETQYF
TGTGCCAGCAGTGAGAGAATAGCGGGGGGCAGGGAGACCCAGTACTTC
>TRBJ1-6|TRBV5-8|.|.
CASSFYRDYNSPLHF
TGTGCCAGCAGCTTTTACAGGGACTATAATTCACCCCTCCACTTT
>TRBJ2-7|TRBV6-5|.|TRBD1
CASSYSRAGGYEQYF
TGTGCCAGCAGTTACTCGAGGGCAGGGGGCTACGAGCAGTACTTC
>TRBJ1-1|TRBV6-6|.|TRBD1
CASSRIQGARTEAFF
TGTGCCAGCAGTCGGATACAGGGGGCGAGGACTGAAGCTTTCTTT
>TRBJ2-3|TRBV7-2|.|.
CASSLVWWGQYF
TGTGCCAGCAGCTTAGTATGGTGGGGGCAGTATTTT
>TRBJ1-1|TRBV5-1|.|.
CASSRQGMNTEAFF
TGCGCCAGCAGTCGGCAGGGGATGAACACTGAAGCTTTCTTT
>TRBJ1-2|TRBV7-2|.|.
CASSLGWIYGYTF
TGTGCCAGCAGCTTAGGTTGGATCTATGGCTACACCTTC
>TRBJ1-2|TRBV6-5|.|TRBD1
CASRETGGNYGYTF
TGTGCCAGCAGGGAGACAGGGGGCAACTATGGCTACACCTTT
>TRBJ1-1|TRBV12-3/TRBV12-4|.|.
CASSSWEGRIVIF
TGTGCCAGCAGCTCCTGGGAGGGGCGGATCGTGATCTTT
>TRBJ2-3|TRBV30|.|TRBD2
CAWASGLAGATDTQYF
TGTGCCTGGGCCTCGGGACTAGCGGGGGCCACAGATACGCAGTATTTT